The 30 T cell receptor beta chains below were found in one sample sequenced in a study of regulatory T cells in long-lasting Graves disease. Stated time point: newly diagnosed GD, antithyroid drugs for less than 3 months. PBMCs were the source of the RNA used for TCR sequencing. Library construction for TCR beta used iRepertoire HTBI primers and Arm-PCR of CDR3 regions. MiXCR, run by TCRdb on the multiplex PCR reads, gives a single entry per CDR3 protein. The sample includes approximately 440,000 distinct CDR3 sequences, roughly 16% of them seen just once. A further study also used this sample, focusing on T cells in Graves' hyperthyroidism and ophthalmopathy.

Material: peripheral blood mononuclear cells (PBMCs), obtained at new diagnosis, from a patient treated with antithyroid drugs. The receptors come from a man in his forties or fifties with Graves disease.

This clonotype was picked up a small number of times. One base away lies a much larger clone, so this may be a sequencing read error. The J gene is TRBJ2-1, the V gene TRBV12-5, with 9 bases lining up with TRBD2. The CDR3 runs 15 residues. CDR1 and CDR2 from the germline V gene are LGHNT and FRNRAP. CDR3 DNA sequence: TGTGCTAGTGGGGGCGGACTAGCGCCATACAGTGAGCAGTTCTTC. Translation: CASGGGLAPYSEQFF.

This clonotype was recorded many times. The V call is TRBV20-1, the J call TRBJ2-7; TRBD2 agrees at 15 bases. V dropped 2 bases and J dropped 2; count of bases not matched to a gene: 7. Germline loops: CDR1 DFQATT, CDR2 SNEGSKA (reference sequence). The CDR3 has 17 amino acids. CDR3 in DNA: TGCAGTGCTAGACTGGGACTAGCGGGAGGTGAGGCCTACGAGCAGTACTTC. Encoded protein: CSARLGLAGGEAYEQYF.

This clonotype came up a few times. The chain links TRBV6-1 to TRBJ2-3; 9 bases align to TRBD2. CDR3 length: 16 residues. V lost 4 bases, J lost 0 bases, and 5 bases stayed unmatched. Germline V lookup: CDR1 MNHNS, CDR2 SASEGT. CDR3 coding DNA: TGTGCCAGCAGTGCGGCTAGCGGGGAAAGCACAGATACGCAGTATTTT. This gives the protein CASSAASGESTDTQYF.

This clonotype showed up many times. The CDR3 region is CASSETGTTNGEQYF. The CDR3 bases are TGTGCCAGCAGTGAAACCGGGACTACAAACGGGGAGCAGTACTTC. The chain employs TRBV6-1 and TRBJ2-7; 7 bases are a match to TRBD2. Germline CDR1 MNHNS, CDR2 SASEGT. The CDR3 extends over 15 amino acids. The V and J ends lost 2 bases and 7 bases, in that order; junction bases with no gene match: 11.

This clonotype occurred once. A much larger clonotype is one base distant, so this may be a read error. V usage is TRBV10-3 and J usage is TRBJ2-1; 11 bases fit TRBD1. The length of the CDR3 is 14 residues. Germline lookup yields CDR1 ENHRY and CDR2 SYGVKD. CDR3 amino acids: CAISRDRGMGEQLF. The CDR3 nucleotides read TGTGCCATCAGCCGGGACAGGGGGATGGGTGAGCAGCTCTTC.

In this sample, this clonotype turned up many times. This chain uses TRBV28 with TRBJ1-6; D remains unclear. CDR1 is MDHEN and CDR2 is SYDVKM in the germline V gene. V lost 2 bases and J lost 5, with 13 bases in between. The CDR3 spans 16 residues. CDR3 sequence (DNA): TGTGCCAGCAGTTTACGCTCGGGAGGGAATAATTCACCCCTCCACTTT. Protein product: CASSLRSGGNNSPLHF.

This clonotype was counted ten times or more. This chain joins TRBV6-1 and TRBJ2-7, with D maybe TRBD1 (6 bases). CDR1 and CDR2 from the germline V gene are MNHNS and SASEGT. The CDR3 has 13 amino acids. V was shortened by 4 bases and J by 2 bases, with 9 bases between the two germline ends. The CDR3 protein is CASSVTGTYEQYF. In DNA, the CDR3 is TGTGCCAGCAGTGTTACAGGGACCTACGAGCAGTACTTC.

This CDR3 is CASTPGTSGFYNEQFF. DNA of the CDR3: TGTGCCAGCACTCCAGGGACTAGCGGGTTTTACAATGAGCAGTTCTTC. This chain uses TRBV6-2 or TRBV6-3 with TRBJ2-1; 12 positions agree with TRBD2. With 7 bases clipped from V and 4 bases from J, the junction kept 8 bases outside the gene matches. The CDR3 covers 16 residues. Germline V gene sequence: CDR1 MNHEY, CDR2 SVGEGT.

Regarding this clonotype: This could be a read error, since a much larger clone is one nucleotide away. V is TRBV5-1 and J is TRBJ2-2; D possibly matches TRBD1 or TRBD2 (5 bases each). CDR1 is SGHRS and CDR2 is YFSETQ in the germline V gene. The CDR3 length is 14 residues. The CDR3 DNA sequence: TGCGCCAGCAGCCCAGCGCCGGGGACCGGGGAGCCGTTTTTT. It encodes CASSPAPGTGEPFF.

This clonotype was seen at least ten times. The rearrangement joins TRBV3-1 to TRBJ2-3; a weak D match, TRBD1 (5 bases). V was clipped by 2 bases and J by 2 bases, with 17 bases between them. The length of the CDR3 is 17 residues. Germline CDR1 reads LGHDT; CDR2 reads YNNKEL (reference sequence). CDR3 residues: CASSQRPGFVITDTQYF. CDR3 sequence (DNA): TGTGCCAGCAGCCAAAGGCCAGGGTTTGTAATCACAGATACGCAGTATTTT.

The rearrangement uses TRBV18 and TRBJ1-1, with 12 bases lining up with TRBD1. Germline V lookup: CDR1 KGHSH, CDR2 LQKENI. With V trimmed by 3 bases and J by 7 bases, 6 bases remained unmatched. This CDR3 contains 15 residues. The CDR3 region is CASSPQGQGAVEAFF. The DNA of the CDR3 is TGTGCCAGCTCACCCCAGGGACAGGGGGCGGTTGAAGCTTTCTTT.

This chain's CDR3 is CSAGTSLNTGELFF. DNA of the CDR3: TGCAGCGCCGGGACTAGCCTGAACACCGGGGAGCTGTTTTTT. The chain is built from TRBV29-1 and TRBJ2-2; 9 nucleotides align to TRBD2. The CDR3 contains 14 residues. Germline values: CDR1 SQVTM, CDR2 ANQGSEA. With 7 bases clipped from V and 1 base from J, the junction kept 4 bases outside the gene matches.

This clonotype was seen repeatedly, ten times or more. The CDR3 spells CASSRLAGVSYNEQFF. For the CDR3, the DNA is TGTGCCAGCAGTCGACTAGCGGGAGTATCCTACAATGAGCAGTTCTTC. J is TRBJ2-1 and V is TRBV28; 12 bases match TRBD2. CDR3 length equals 16 residues. V dropped 5 bases and J dropped 1; count of bases not matched to a gene: 3. In germline, CDR1 is MDHEN, CDR2 SYDVKM. Based on the CDR3 plus reference TRBV28 and TRBJ2-1, the full variable domain is DVKVTQSSRYLVKRTGEKVFLECVQDMDHENMFWYRQDPGLGLRLIYFSYDVKMKEKGDIPEGYSVSREKKERFSLILESASTNQTSMYLCASSRLAGVSYNEQFFGPGTRLTVL.

The chain joins TRBV29-1 to TRBJ2-7; D is unclear. CDR1 SQVTM and CDR2 ANQGSEA come from the germline V gene. Trimming pared 2 bases from V and 4 bases from J, leaving 9 bases between. The CDR3 runs 12 residues. The CDR3 region is CSVERGTYEQYF. The CDR3 coding sequence is TGCAGCGTTGAACGTGGAACATACGAGCAGTACTTC.

This clonotype showed up many times. This CDR3 is CASSPGGRDYGYTF. The CDR3 DNA follows: TGTGCCAGCAGCCCGGGGGGGAGGGACTATGGCTACACCTTC. J is TRBJ1-2 and V is TRBV7-2, with D possibly matching TRBD1 (5 bases). V was pared by 5 bases and J by 3 bases, with 13 bases between. The CDR3 contains 14 residues. Germline V lookup: CDR1 SGHTA, CDR2 FQGNSA.

This sequence joins TRBV24-1 and TRBJ2-1; D is perhaps TRBD1 or TRBD2 (6 bases each). Germline values: CDR1 KGHDR, CDR2 SFDVKD. This CDR3 spans 18 amino acids. Trimming shortened V by 1 base and J by 9 bases, and 24 bases separated the two germline ends. CDR3 loop: CATSDFVGGEGLTGEQFF. DNA of the CDR3: TGTGCCACCAGTGATTTCGTCGGGGGCGAGGGCCTTACCGGTGAGCAGTTCTTC.

Worth noting for this clonotype: The junction and the germline gene differ at one end; a read error may be behind it. This chain joins TRBV30 and TRBJ2-1, with 8 bases matching TRBD2. Germline V lookup: CDR1 GTSNPN, CDR2 SVGIG (reference sequence). The CDR3 length is 12 residues. As DNA, the CDR3 is TGTGCCGGGAGCGGGGGTTTAAATGAGCAGTTCTTC. Protein: CAGSGGLNEQFF.

This clonotype was picked up many times. This rearrangement joins TRBV7-8 to TRBJ2-7; 7 bases line up with TRBD2. The V and J ends lost 3 bases and 2 bases, in that order; junction bases with no gene match: 7. The CDR3 totals 15 residues. The germline CDR1 and CDR2 sequences are SGHVS and FQNEAQ. The CDR3 region has the DNA TGTGCCAGCAGCTTGGCGACTAGCTGGCCCTACGAGCAGTACTTC. Its translation: CASSLATSWPYEQYF.

In this sample, this clonotype turned up many times. V usage is TRBV12-3 or TRBV12-4 and J usage is TRBJ2-7, with 7 bases fitting TRBD2. The CDR3 totals 16 residues. The V and J ends lost 4 bases and 0 bases, in that order; junction bases with no gene match: 9. Here the CDR3 DNA reads TGTGCCAGCAGTTCAAGCAGCGGGGTCCCCTCCTACGAGCAGTACTTC. It is translated as CASSSSSGVPSYEQYF.

This clonotype was seen repeatedly, ten times or more. The J gene is TRBJ2-3, the V gene TRBV28; perhaps TRBD1 as D (6 bases). The CDR3 totals 15 residues. V lost 5 bases and J lost 5, with 17 bases in between. The V gene's germline CDR1 is MDHEN and CDR2 SYDVKM. The CDR3 region has the DNA TGTGCCAGCAGTCACGGGACACCGGGTTTAGATACGCAGTATTTT. It codes for CASSHGTPGLDTQYF.

This clonotype showed up many times. V usage is TRBV28 and J usage is TRBJ2-7, with 8 bases that match TRBD2. Trimming took 7 bases from V and 4 from J; bases not matched to a gene: 9. In germline, CDR1 is MDHEN, CDR2 SYDVKM. The CDR3 has 14 amino acids. Here the CDR3 DNA reads TGTGCCAGCACCCGGGGGGGAAGTTTATACGAGCAGTACTTC. It yields the protein CASTRGGSLYEQYF.

The chain recombines TRBV5-1 with TRBJ2-7; no clear D. Trimming took off 5 bases at V and 3 bases at J, with 9 bases between the two ends. Per the germline V gene, CDR1 is SGHRS and CDR2 is YFSETQ. The CDR3 consists of 12 residues. CDR3 nucleotide sequence: TGCGCCAGCAGGGGCAGTCTCTACGAGCAGTACTTC. Its translation is CASRGSLYEQYF.

This clonotype came up many times. This chain connects TRBV20-1 to TRBJ2-7; a weak D match, TRBD2 (5 bases). V was pared by 0 bases and J by 2 bases, with 11 bases between. The CDR3 has 14 amino acids. The germline gives CDR1 DFQATT, CDR2 SNEGSKA (reference sequence). The CDR3 region has the DNA TGCAGTGCTAGAGATACTCCGGGAACCTACGAGCAGTACTTC. As protein: CSARDTPGTYEQYF.

This clonotype was picked up a small number of times. This chain joins TRBV29-1 and TRBJ1-5; D might be TRBD1 (5 bases). This CDR3 is 13 amino acids long. V was cut by 5 bases and J by 5 bases, with 13 bases left in between. The germline V gene encodes CDR1 SQVTM and CDR2 ANQGSEA. The CDR3 reads CSVRGEADQPQHF. The CDR3 DNA reads as TGCAGCGTTCGGGGGGAGGCTGATCAGCCCCAGCATTTT. Looking up the rest from reference TRBV29-1 and TRBJ1-5 gives the full variable domain: SAVISQKPSRDICQRGTSLTIQCQVDSQVTMMFWYRQQPGQSLTLIATANQGSEATYESGFVIDKFPISRPNLTFSTLTVSNMSPEDSSIYLCSVRGEADQPQHFGDGTRLSIL.

This clonotype was counted ten times or more. The chain employs TRBV12-3 or TRBV12-4 and TRBJ1-2; D uncertain. Trimming pared 5 bases from V and 0 bases from J, leaving 13 bases between. This CDR3 is 15 amino acids long. The CDR3 is CASSPPTLANYGYTF. As DNA, the CDR3 is TGTGCCAGCAGTCCTCCGACACTAGCTAACTATGGCTACACCTTC.

The chain is built from TRBV25-1 and TRBJ2-1, with D maybe TRBD2 (5 bases). Germline V gives CDR1 MGHDK, CDR2 SYGVNS. The ends were cut back, 3 bases at V and 5 bases at J, with 17 bases in the middle. This CDR3 region has 16 residues. The CDR3 loop is CASSEPSTRPDNEQFF. The CDR3 DNA follows: TGTGCCAGCAGTGAGCCCTCTACTAGACCAGACAATGAGCAGTTCTTC.

This clonotype has more than one count but fewer than ten. The rearrangement joins TRBV28 to TRBJ2-7, with D possibly TRBD2 on 6 matching bases. CDR3 size: 13 residues. The germline gives CDR1 MDHEN, CDR2 SYDVKM. V dropped 11 bases and J dropped 0 bases, with 14 bases sitting between them. The DNA of the CDR3 is TGTGCCGGGGCGGGCGGGAACTCCTACGAGCAGTACTTC. As protein: CAGAGGNSYEQYF.

The genes are TRBV2 and TRBJ2-3, with 9 bases identical to TRBD1. The better agreement between TRBJ2-5 and the DNA end casts doubt on the J call. This CDR3 is built from 18 residues. The germline CDR1 and CDR2 sequences are SNHLY and FYNNEI. DNA for the CDR3: TGTGCCAGCAGTGAAATGGACAGGGGCGAGGTTGGAGGAGAGACCCAGTACTTC. Translation gives CASSEMDRGEVGGETQYF.

In its sample, this clonotype was seen many times. The V and J genes are TRBV28 and TRBJ1-1, with D possibly being TRBD1 (6 bases). The length of the CDR3 is 18 residues. CDR1 is MDHEN and CDR2 is SYDVKM in the germline V gene. V was shortened by 5 bases and J by 1 base, with 23 bases between the two germline ends. This chain's CDR3 is CASSPTPGGRGKNTEAFF. The CDR3 DNA reads TGTGCCAGCAGTCCGACCCCCGGGGGCAGGGGTAAGAACACTGAAGCTTTCTTT.

In this sample, this clonotype turned up a few times. The rearrangement uses TRBV19 and TRBJ1-1; TRBD1 is a possible D gene (5 bases). The ends were cut back, 7 bases at V and 3 bases at J, with 18 bases in the middle. The CDR3 extends over 15 amino acids. Germline V CDR1 and CDR2: LNHDA, SQIVND (reference sequence). CDR3 coding DNA: TGTGCCAGTACCCCCGGGATAAGGGGAGACACTGAAGCTTTCTTT. Its translation is CASTPGIRGDTEAFF.